These 12 T cell receptor beta chains came from one sample sequenced in a study of cytomegalovirus exposure and HLA in healthy donors. It was with 60 Vbeta and 13 Jbeta primers that the PCR ran. The assay was immunoSEQ multiplex PCR, and TCRdb's table has in-frame clones only and misses some. The data show 150,000 to 200,000 clones, around two thirds seen once. Material: PBMCs. The source is a young man in good health and CMV-seropositive.

The gene calls are TRBV11-1 and TRBJ2-3, with D perhaps TRBD2 (5 bases). Looked up from germline, CDR1 is SGHAT and CDR2 is FQDESV (reference sequence). V was trimmed by 6 bases and J by 0 bases, leaving 19 bases between them. The CDR3 is made up of 17 amino acids. The CDR3 nucleotides are TGTGCCAGCAGTTACCCCGCCGGCGGGCCTAGCACAGATACGCAGTATTTT. The encoded protein is CASSYPAGGPSTDTQYF.

The V call is TRBV9, the J call TRBJ2-2, with TRBD1 identical over 10 bases. Germline loops: CDR1 SGDLS, CDR2 YYNGEE. This CDR3 has 15 residues. V lost 4 bases, J lost 7 bases, and 7 bases stayed unmatched. In DNA, the CDR3 is TGTGCCAGCAGCCCCCGGACAGGGGGTGTCGGGGAGCTGTTTTTT. Its translation is CASSPRTGGVGELFF.

The chain recombines TRBV27 with TRBJ1-1, with a tentative D call TRBD1 (5 bases). Germline V gene sequence: CDR1 MNHEY, CDR2 SMNVEV (reference sequence). The V and J ends lost 3 bases and 3 bases respectively, with 11 bases between them. The CDR3 totals 14 residues. The CDR3: CASSLVWGDTEAFF. Written as DNA, the CDR3 is TGTGCCAGCAGTTTGGTTTGGGGGGACACTGAAGCTTTCTTT.

This clone was counted only a few times. The rearrangement links TRBV6-5 to TRBJ1-5; no reliable D call. The CDR3 sequence is 15 residues long. V lost 0 bases, J lost 0 bases, and 6 bases lay in between. The germline CDR1 and CDR2 sequences are MNHEY and SVGAGI. As DNA, the CDR3 is TGTGCCAGCAGTTACTCAGCGGCTAGCAATCAGCCCCAGCATTTT. Its protein is CASSYSAASNQPQHF.

The chain has TRBV11-3 and TRBJ1-3; D ambiguous. V lost 0 bases to trimming and J lost 7 bases, with 13 bases between them. From germline, CDR1 is SGHNT and CDR2 YENEEA. The CDR3 contains 15 residues. The CDR3 region is CASSLDTSLSNTIYF. The CDR3 nucleotides are TGTGCCAGCAGCTTAGATACGAGCCTTTCTAACACCATATATTTT.

This clone was detected once. The chain has TRBV7-8 and TRBJ1-3; D perhaps matches TRBD1 (6 bases). Trimming pared 5 bases from V and 2 bases from J, leaving 19 bases between. CDR3 size: 17 residues. The germline gives CDR1 SGHVS, CDR2 FQNEAQ. The CDR3 bases are TGTGCCAGCAGCCGCCCGACAGGACAAATAACTGGAAACACCATATATTTT. Its translation: CASSRPTGQITGNTIYF.

The rearrangement joins TRBV19 to TRBJ1-2; D remains ambiguous. Germline V gene data show CDR1 as LNHDA and CDR2 as SQIVND (reference sequence). This CDR3 region has 13 residues. V dropped 3 bases and J dropped 8 bases, with 13 bases sitting between them. CDR3 sequence reads: CASSIQAIGGYTF. In DNA form, the CDR3 reads TGTGCCAGTAGTATCCAGGCCATAGGAGGCTACACCTTC.

This chain joins TRBV5-1 and TRBJ2-7, with 8 bases that match TRBD2. The germline V gene has CDR1 SGHRS and CDR2 YFSETQ. V lost 2 bases and J lost 6; bases outside the gene matches: 1. This CDR3 has 12 residues. The CDR3 nucleotides read TGCGCCAGCAGCTTCGGGGGGGGCGAGCAGTACTTC. Its protein is CASSFGGGEQYF.

The chain is built from TRBV28 and TRBJ2-5, with a possible D match to TRBD1 (5 bases). Trimming shortened V by 6 bases and J by 5 bases, and 16 bases separated the two germline ends. CDR1 is MDHEN, CDR2 SYDVKM, per germline. The CDR3 spans 14 residues. CDR3 sequence (DNA): TGTGCCAGCAGCCGAATCAGAAAGGGGGAGACCCAGTACTTC. Protein sequence: CASSRIRKGETQYF.

Only one count was recorded for this clone. The rearrangement uses TRBV7-7 and TRBJ2-5; TRBD2 aligns across 11 bases. V gave up 1 base and J gave up 5 bases; unmatched junction bases: 6. Germline V gene data show CDR1 as SSHAT and CDR2 as FNYEAQ (reference sequence). CDR3 length: 16 residues. The CDR3: CASSLGTSGRLETQYF. CDR3 coding DNA: TGTGCCAGCAGCTTAGGTACTAGCGGGAGATTGGAGACCCAGTACTTC.

This chain uses TRBV9 with TRBJ2-1, with a possible D match to TRBD2 (6 bases). The germline V gene has CDR1 SGDLS and CDR2 YYNGEE. Deletions cut 0 bases from V and 0 bases from J, with 10 bases between. The CDR3 extends over 16 amino acids. CDR3 sequence: CASSVDRESSYNEQFF. CDR3 in DNA: TGTGCCAGCAGCGTAGACCGGGAGAGCTCCTACAATGAGCAGTTCTTC.

Written as DNA, the CDR3 is TGTGCCAGCAGTGAATATCGTACAGGACGATTTGGAAACACCATATATTTT. It translates to CASSEYRTGRFGNTIYF. The chain recombines TRBV25-1 with TRBJ1-3; possible D gene TRBD1, 5 bases. CDR1 is MGHDK and CDR2 is SYGVNS in the germline V gene. Trimming shortened V by 0 bases and J by 3 bases, and 15 bases separated the two germline ends. CDR3 size: 17 residues.